The 27 T cell receptor beta chains below come from one sample, sequenced in a study of cytomegalovirus exposure and HLA in healthy donors. The PCR employed 60 Vbeta primers together with 13 Jbeta primers. Measured with immunoSEQ multiplex PCR; TCRdb has only the in-frame clones, and not every one. The sample consists of about 190,000 clones, more than 65% of them appearing once. Sequenced input: PBMCs. The origin of the receptors is a woman under 40 in good health and CMV-seropositive.

The rearrangement joins TRBV15 to TRBJ2-3; 12 nucleotides match TRBD2. Germline V lookup: CDR1 LNHNV, CDR2 YYDKDF (reference sequence). V shed 1 base, J shed 4 bases, and the junction held 24 bases outside the gene matches. The CDR3 is 23 amino acids. CDR3 sequence: CATSRAKLLPFETSGSISDTQYF. CDR3 bases: TGTGCCACCAGCAGAGCCAAACTTCTCCCTTTCGAGACTAGCGGGAGTATTTCAGATACGCAGTATTTT.

The chain is built from TRBV11-2 and TRBJ2-7, with 7 positions matching TRBD2. CDR3 length equals 13 residues. Per the germline V gene, CDR1 is SGHAT and CDR2 is FQNNGV. V was pared by 4 bases and J by 3 bases, with 3 bases of the junction left unmatched. The CDR3 loop is CASSWGGSYEQYF. CDR3 nucleotide sequence: TGTGCCAGCAGCTGGGGAGGGAGCTACGAGCAGTACTTC.

This clone was recorded once. CDR3 DNA sequence: TGTGCCAGCAGAGCGGGACTATTGGGGGACAATGAGCAGTTCTTC. Its protein is CASRAGLLGDNEQFF. The J gene is TRBJ2-1, the V gene TRBV6-1; 7 bases align to TRBD2. With V trimmed by 6 bases and J by 5 bases, 10 bases remained unmatched. The CDR3 totals 15 residues. The germline V gene encodes CDR1 MNHNS and CDR2 SASEGT.

V gene TRBV5-5 combines with J gene TRBJ2-7, with 7 positions matching TRBD1. After removal of 4 bases from V and 2 bases from J, the junction contained 3 bases not matched to a gene. CDR1 is SGHKS, CDR2 YYEKEE, per germline (reference sequence). The CDR3 is 13 residues long. The CDR3 loop is CASSTGVPYEQYF. The CDR3 DNA follows: TGTGCCAGCAGCACAGGGGTTCCCTACGAGCAGTACTTC. Full variable domain (rest looked up from reference TRBV5-5 and TRBJ2-7): DAGVTQSPTHLIKTRGQQVTLRCSPISGHKSVSWYQQVLGQGPQFIFQYYEKEERGRGNFPDRFSARQFPNYSSELNVNALLLGDSALYLCASSTGVPYEQYFGPGTRLTVT.

V and J are TRBV6-4 and TRBJ1-2, with a possible D match to TRBD1 (6 bases). Germline loops: CDR1 MRHNA, CDR2 SNTAGT. Trimming took 8 bases from V and 5 from J, leaving 15 bases between them. The CDR3 covers 13 residues. The CDR3 is CASARGSGYGYTF. The CDR3 DNA reads TGTGCCAGCGCTAGGGGGTCGGGGTATGGCTACACCTTC.

The CDR3 here is CASSPVVAGHTDTQYF. The DNA of the CDR3 is TGTGCCAGCAGCCCCGTGGTAGCGGGGCACACAGATACGCAGTATTTT. This chain joins TRBV2 and TRBJ2-3; TRBD2 matches 8 bases. The junction had 10 bases not matched to a gene; V was cut back by 6 bases and J by 2 bases. Germline V CDR1 and CDR2: SNHLY, FYNNEI. The CDR3 contains 16 residues.

V and J are TRBV7-9 and TRBJ2-7, with TRBD1 as a possible D gene (5 bases). Germline V gene data show CDR1 as SEHNR and CDR2 as FQNEAQ (reference sequence). This CDR3 contains 14 residues. V was clipped by 5 bases and J by 5 bases, with 16 bases between them. The CDR3 nucleotides read TGTGCCAGCAGCCGTCCCGGCAGGGCCCACGAGCAGTACTTC. Its translation is CASSRPGRAHEQYF.

V is TRBV28 and J is TRBJ2-1, with TRBD2 matching over 13 bases. With V trimmed by 7 bases and J by 8 bases, 8 bases remained unmatched. This CDR3 has 15 amino acids. Germline CDR1 reads MDHEN; CDR2 reads SYDVKM. CDR3 coding DNA: TGTGCCAGCATCATGGGGACTAGCGGGAATGATGAGCAGTTCTTC. Translating it yields CASIMGTSGNDEQFF.

This clone was recorded once. Here the CDR3 DNA reads TGCAGTGGAGGGGCCAAAAACATTCAGTACTTC. Its protein is CSGGAKNIQYF. This chain uses TRBV20-1 with TRBJ2-4; D is perhaps TRBD2 (5 bases). The V gene lost 7 bases and the J gene lost 1 base, with 5 bases spanning the gap. The CDR3 length is 11 residues. The germline V gene encodes CDR1 DFQATT and CDR2 SNEGSKA (reference sequence).

This chain uses TRBV19 with TRBJ1-1, with D unresolved. Per the germline V gene, CDR1 is LNHDA and CDR2 is SQIVND (reference sequence). The CDR3 is 12 residues long. V lost 8 bases and J lost 1, with 8 bases in between. Here the CDR3 DNA reads TGTGCCAGTTCGTACGGGAACACTGAAGCTTTCTTT. Protein product: CASSYGNTEAFF. Together with reference TRBV19 and TRBJ1-1, the CDR3 gives the full variable domain: DGGITQSPKYLFRKEGQNVTLSCEQNLNHDAMYWYRQDPGQGLRLIYYSQIVNDFQKGDIAEGYSVSREKKESFPLTVTSAQKNPTAFYLCASSYGNTEAFFGQGTRLTVV.

This chain links TRBV10-2 with TRBJ1-1, with 8 bases identical to TRBD1. The V segment lost 3 bases and the J segment 4 bases; nucleotides outside the gene matches: 10. The CDR3 spans 16 residues. CDR1 and CDR2 from the germline V gene are WSHSY and SAAADI. CDR3 in DNA: TGCGCCAGCAGTGAATCCACAGGGGGGAGGACCACTGAAGCTTTCTTT. This codes for CASSESTGGRTTEAFF.

The chain joins TRBV5-4 to TRBJ2-1; weak D call: TRBD2 (5 bases). V shed 2 bases and J shed 7 bases, with 10 bases lying between them. The CDR3 sequence is 13 residues long. Germline-derived CDR1 and CDR2 are SGHNT and YYREEE (reference sequence). This chain's CDR3 is CASSLVLGNEQFF. The CDR3 DNA reads as TGTGCCAGCAGCTTAGTACTAGGAAATGAGCAGTTCTTC.

The chain is built from TRBV28 and TRBJ1-1; 7 bases line up with TRBD1. J gave up 11 bases and V 2 bases, and 5 bases lay outside the gene matches. Germline loops: CDR1 MDHEN, CDR2 SYDVKM. The CDR3 totals 12 residues. The CDR3 coding sequence is TGTGCCAGCAGTTTAAGATCAGGGGGGGCTTTCTTT. Translated: CASSLRSGGAFF. Combining the CDR3 with reference TRBV28 and TRBJ1-1 gives the whole variable domain DVKVTQSSRYLVKRTGEKVFLECVQDMDHENMFWYRQDPGLGLRLIYFSYDVKMKEKGDIPEGYSVSREKKERFSLILESASTNQTSMYLCASSLRSGGAFFGQGTRLTVV.

The chain couples TRBV4-2 to TRBJ1-6; a weak D match, TRBD1 (5 bases). Germline V gives CDR1 LGHNA, CDR2 YNFKEQ. Trimming removed 0 bases at V and 5 bases at J, with 8 bases between. The CDR3 has 15 amino acids. The CDR3 here is CASSQDQGDNSPLHF. As DNA, the CDR3 is TGTGCCAGCAGCCAAGATCAGGGCGATAATTCACCCCTCCACTTT.

The chain couples TRBV5-5 to TRBJ2-3, with D possibly being TRBD2 (6 bases). Germline values: CDR1 SGHKS, CDR2 YYEKEE (reference sequence). Trimming took 8 bases from V and 2 from J, leaving 15 bases between them. The CDR3 runs 14 residues. The DNA for the CDR3 is TGTGCCAGTAAGCTGGGGGGATTCACAGATACGCAGTATTTT. This codes for CASKLGGFTDTQYF.

The V and J genes are TRBV4-1 and TRBJ2-5, with 8 bases lining up with TRBD2. With 3 bases clipped from V and 5 bases from J, the junction kept 2 bases outside the gene matches. CDR3 length: 13 amino acids. Germline assignment: CDR1 MGHRA and CDR2 YSYEKL. CDR3 sequence reads: CASSHSGSETQYF. CDR3 DNA sequence: TGCGCCAGCAGCCACAGCGGGAGTGAGACCCAGTACTTC.

The V gene is TRBV7-9, the J gene TRBJ2-7, with TRBD1 as a possible D gene (5 bases). In germline, CDR1 is SEHNR, CDR2 FQNEAQ (reference sequence). This CDR3 spans 16 amino acids. V shed 5 bases and J shed 3 bases, with 20 bases lying between them. The CDR3: CASSPPGHFRDYEQYF. In nucleotides, the CDR3 is TGTGCCAGCAGCCCCCCCGGGCATTTCAGGGACTACGAGCAGTACTTC.

The gene calls are TRBV5-1 and TRBJ2-2, with TRBD1 matching over 8 bases. Germline CDR1 reads SGHRS; CDR2 reads YFSETQ. Unmatched junction bases numbered 11, after V lost 0 bases and J lost 10 bases. The CDR3 length is 16 residues. The DNA for the CDR3 is TGCGCCAGCAGCTTGGCTGAACGGCAGGGGGCTACGGAGCTGTTTTTT. The encoded protein is CASSLAERQGATELFF.

This clone was found a few times. The chain is built from TRBV7-2 and TRBJ2-7; TRBD2 is a possible D gene (6 bases). Trimming took 4 bases from V and 6 from J, leaving 19 bases between them. Germline CDR1 reads SGHTA; CDR2 reads FQGNSA. CDR3 length equals 15 residues. The CDR3 nucleotides are TGTGCCAGCAGCTCATACCCAACGGGAGCAGGCGAGCAGTACTTC. It codes for CASSSYPTGAGEQYF.

The chain carries TRBV29-1 and TRBJ2-3, with D uncertain. This CDR3 comprises 9 residues. Germline V gene sequence: CDR1 SQVTM, CDR2 ANQGSEA. V was shortened by 5 bases and J by 6 bases, with 3 bases between the two germline ends. The CDR3, as DNA: TGCAGCGTTTCGGATACGCAGTATTTT. It codes for CSVSDTQYF.

The chain has TRBV9 and TRBJ2-1; the match to TRBD2 covers 11 bases. With V trimmed by 5 bases and J by 6 bases, 7 bases remained unmatched. Germline V gene lookup returns CDR1 SGDLS and CDR2 YYNGEE. This CDR3 is built from 15 residues. The CDR3 bases are TGTGCCAGCAGGGGGGGACTAGCGGCCCGCAATGAGCAGTTCTTC. It yields the protein CASRGGLAARNEQFF.

This rearrangement joins TRBV6-1 to TRBJ1-5; TRBD1 might be the D (6 bases). CDR3 length: 14 residues. V was trimmed by 4 bases and J by 4 bases, leaving 11 bases between them. Germline values: CDR1 MNHNS, CDR2 SASEGT. CDR3 in amino acids: CASSGVGANQPQHF. The DNA of the CDR3 is TGTGCCAGCAGTGGAGTGGGGGCGAATCAGCCCCAGCATTTT.

This chain's CDR3 is CASSPSPAAEAFF. The CDR3 DNA follows: TGTGCCAGCAGTCCCTCTCCCGCGGCTGAAGCTTTCTTT. This chain joins TRBV28 and TRBJ1-1; D unclear. V was trimmed by 5 bases and J by 6 bases, leaving 13 bases between them. The germline CDR1 and CDR2 sequences are MDHEN and SYDVKM. The CDR3 is 13 amino acids.

The chain joins TRBV18 to TRBJ2-7; D gene unclear. The CDR3 extends over 14 amino acids. CDR1 is KGHSH, CDR2 LQKENI, per germline. V gave up 3 bases and J gave up 2 bases, with 11 bases separating them. The CDR3 spells CASSPSGLTYEQYF. The CDR3 nucleotides read TGTGCCAGCTCACCCTCCGGTCTAACCTACGAGCAGTACTTC.

J is TRBJ1-1 and V is TRBV14; tentatively, D is TRBD1 (6 bases). The V end was cut by 4 bases, the J end by 10 bases, with 16 bases between. The CDR3 is 13 residues long. CDR1 is SGHDN, CDR2 FVKESK, per germline. The CDR3 DNA reads TGTGCCAGCAGCCTCGGTAGGGGGACCCGAGCTTTCTTT. This sequence encodes CASSLGRGTRAFF.

This clone was observed a few times. The chain is built from TRBV28 and TRBJ2-1, with 10 bases matching TRBD1. The CDR3 totals 17 residues. Germline CDR1 MDHEN, CDR2 SYDVKM. J gave up 0 bases and V 6 bases, and 8 bases lay outside the gene matches. In nucleotides, the CDR3 is TGTGCCAGCAGACTGACACGGACAGGGGGCTCCTACAATGAGCAGTTCTTC. As protein: CASRLTRTGGSYNEQFF.

The chain employs TRBV28 and TRBJ2-7, with 7 bases aligning to TRBD1. The V gene end was trimmed by 2 bases and the J gene end by 3 bases; junction bases not matched to a gene: 25. Germline V gene lookup returns CDR1 MDHEN and CDR2 SYDVKM. The CDR3 contains 21 residues. CDR3 bases: TGTGCCAGCAGTTTAGGAGGACAGTCTCAACAGGGGAAATTGGGGATCTACGAGCAGTACTTC. This gives the protein CASSLGGQSQQGKLGIYEQYF.